These 8 T cell receptor beta chains originate from one sample sequenced in a study of cytotoxic CD8 clonotypes in ibrutinib-treated CLL. Assay: immunoSEQ multiplex PCR; the TCRdb copy retains only in-frame clones and omits some. This table holds some 85,000 clones, approximately 71% found once. The sample consisted of PBMCs, taken after 24 months of ibrutinib treatment. These receptors all come from a human donor with chronic lymphocytic leukemia.

This sequence joins TRBV7-2 and TRBJ2-4; 8 bases map to TRBD1. This CDR3 is 13 amino acids long. The trim removed 8 bases at V and 1 base at J, leaving 1 base unmatched. CDR1 is SGHTA and CDR2 is FQGNSA in the germline V gene. Here the CDR3 DNA reads TGTGCCAGCCAGGGGGCGGCCAAAAACATTCAGTACTTC. Amino acid sequence: CASQGAAKNIQYF.

This chain uses TRBV27 with TRBJ2-1; D assignment may be TRBD1 or TRBD2 (5 bases each). Trimming pared 5 bases from V and 6 bases from J, leaving 35 bases between. The CDR3 loop spans 21 amino acids. Germline CDR1 reads MNHEY; CDR2 reads SMNVEV (reference sequence). The CDR3 loop is CASSNQVAGNGWGRGGNEQFF. The CDR3 nucleotides read TGTGCCAGCAGTAACCAAGTAGCAGGGAATGGGTGGGGCCGCGGAGGCAATGAGCAGTTCTTC.

The J gene is TRBJ2-5, the V gene TRBV9, with unresolved D. CDR3 size: 15 residues. Trimming took 0 bases from V and 5 from J, leaving 14 bases between them. In germline, CDR1 is SGDLS, CDR2 YYNGEE. CDR3 in DNA: TGTGCCAGCAGCGTAGATAATAGGGCGGTCGAGACCCAGTACTTC. The encoded protein is CASSVDNRAVETQYF.

The V gene is TRBV2, the J gene TRBJ1-2; D gene unclear. V was cut by 4 bases and J by 8 bases, with 11 bases left in between. Per the germline V gene, CDR1 is SNHLY and CDR2 is FYNNEI. The CDR3 contains 12 residues. The CDR3 DNA reads TGTGCCAGCAGTGGATCGGGCCGCGGCTACACCTTC. It specifies CASSGSGRGYTF.

The chain joins TRBV4-3 to TRBJ2-1; TRBD2 matches at 12 bases. The junction had 2 bases not matched to a gene; V was cut back by 4 bases and J by 4 bases. The CDR3 contains 15 residues. Germline V gene sequence: CDR1 LGHNA, CDR2 YSLEER. The CDR3 region is CASSLGLAGYNEQFF. DNA of the CDR3: TGCGCCAGCAGCCTGGGACTAGCGGGTTACAATGAGCAGTTCTTC.

This chain uses TRBV2 with TRBJ2-7; D might be TRBD1 (5 bases). Germline CDR1 and CDR2: SNHLY and FYNNEI. The CDR3 is 15 amino acids. The V end was cut by 3 bases, the J end by 5 bases, with 17 bases between. The CDR3 DNA is TGTGCCAGCAGTGATTGGAGCCAGGGCGAAAACGAGCAGTACTTC. Amino acid sequence: CASSDWSQGENEQYF. The full variable domain, its missing parts supplied by reference TRBV2 and TRBJ2-7, is EPEVTQTPSHQVTQMGQEVILRCVPISNHLYFYWYRQILGQKVEFLVSFYNNEISEKSEIFDDQFSVERPDGSNFTLKIRSTKLEDSAMYFCASSDWSQGENEQYFGPGTRLTVT.

The chain recombines TRBV5-1 with TRBJ2-3; 11 positions match TRBD2. The V gene's germline CDR1 is SGHRS and CDR2 YFSETQ. The CDR3 sequence is 16 residues long. The V and J ends lost 5 bases and 2 bases, in that order; junction bases with no gene match: 7. CDR3 nucleotide sequence: TGCGCCAGCAGTACCGGGACTAGCGGTATCACAGATACGCAGTATTTT. It yields the protein CASSTGTSGITDTQYF.

This clone turned up a few times. V usage is TRBV7-2 and J usage is TRBJ2-7, with a possible D match to TRBD1 (6 bases). Trimming cost V 2 bases and J 1 base, with 9 bases left between them. CDR1 and CDR2 from the germline V gene are SGHTA and FQGNSA. The CDR3 has 14 amino acids. Written as DNA, the CDR3 is TGTGCCAGCAGCTTAAGCCAGGGGTCCTACGAGCAGTACTTC. Protein product: CASSLSQGSYEQYF.